Sequencing of this T cell receptor beta chain was carried out in a study of cytomegalovirus exposure and HLA in healthy donors. This PCR relied on a set of 60 Vbeta primers and 13 Jbeta primers. The data were produced by immunoSEQ multiplex PCR, yet TCRdb's version contains in-frame clones alone and is incomplete. The sample records 80,000 to 100,000 clones, under 85% being singletons. V lost 3 bases and J lost 9; bases outside the gene matches: 7. The CDR3 is 14 amino acids. The germline gives CDR1 SGHDT, CDR2 YYEEEE. Remarks on this clone: The antigen is unknown.

Study-level findings and limits: TCR beta sequences reportedly predicted the HLA-A and HLA-B alleles of most subjects accurately.

The gene calls are TRBV5-6 and TRBJ2-7; 12 bases are shared with TRBD1. The source is a female donor in good health and CMV-seropositive. Sequenced input: PBMCs. As DNA, the CDR3 is TGTGCCAGCAGCTCGGGACAGGGGGCGAGGGGGCAGTACTTC. It encodes CASSSGQGARGQYF.